The T cell receptor (beta chain) under discussion was sequenced for a study of early T cells in non-severe SARS-CoV-2 infection. Germline V lookup: CDR1 DFQATT, CDR2 SNEGSKA (reference sequence). This CDR3 is built from 15 residues. V lost 5 bases and J 1 base, leaving 17 bases between the germline ends. This clonotype was picked up many times. TCRdb reanalysed the 5' RACE reads using MiXCR and keeps one entry per CDR3 protein. The repertoire has about 39,000 distinct CDR3 sequences, approximately 6% of them found once; the top ten carry roughly 4%. This receptor was obtained from an adult who was a healthcare worker with PCR-confirmed SARS-CoV-2 infection or an uninfected control (not recorded which). The source material was whole blood, sampled at baseline. The J gene is TRBJ2-5, the V gene TRBV20-1; D unresolved. The CDR3 DNA follows: TGCAGTGCTTTATCCCCCGAGCGAGGCCAAGAGACCCAGTACTTC. Amino acid sequence: CSALSPERGQETQYF.